The next 24 T cell receptor beta chains were all read from a single sample in a study of CD8+CD57+ T cells in acquired aplastic anemia. The template for TCR beta VDJ and CDR3 sequence profiling was genomic DNA. In TCRdb, the reads were re-called with MiXCR into one record per CDR3 protein. The sample has about 470,000 distinct CDR3 sequences, 25% to 40% seen once; the top ten hold less than 0.85%. All sequencing subjects had displayed CD8+CD57+ cell expansion on flow cytometry. Sequencing was done on a sample of sorted CD4+, CD8+, or CD8+CD57+ T cells (not recorded which) from PBMCs. The receptors were gathered from a human donor with aplastic anemia.

This clonotype occurred many times. The chain is built from TRBV2 and TRBJ1-1; D not certain. This CDR3 region has 13 residues. CDR1 is SNHLY and CDR2 is FYNNEI in the germline V gene. The V and J ends lost 10 bases and 7 bases respectively, with 19 bases between them. CDR3 sequence reads: CATQSRITNEAFF. In DNA form, the CDR3 reads TGTGCCACCCAGAGTCGGATTACAAATGAAGCTTTCTTT.

The chain carries TRBV4-1 and TRBJ2-7, with TRBD2 matching 10 bases. V was pared by 0 bases and J by 0 bases, with 2 bases of the junction left unmatched. Germline V gene data show CDR1 as MGHRA and CDR2 as YSYEKL. The CDR3 is made up of 16 amino acids. The CDR3 DNA reads as TGCGCCAGCAGCCAAGATCTAGCGGGGGCCTCCTACGAGCAGTACTTC. Amino acids: CASSQDLAGASYEQYF.

This clonotype was picked up many times. The chain employs TRBV5-5 and TRBJ1-6, with D unresolved. Trimming shortened V by 0 bases and J by 6 bases, and 7 bases separated the two germline ends. Germline CDR1 reads SGHKS; CDR2 reads YYEKEE (reference sequence). The CDR3 is 14 amino acids. CDR3 coding DNA: TGTGCCAGCAGCTTGGATCCCCTTAATTCACCCCTCCACTTT. Its translation: CASSLDPLNSPLHF.

In DNA form, the CDR3 reads TGTGCCAGCAGTTACCCGCAAACGAGGATTGAAAAACTGTTTTTT. Protein product: CASSYPQTRIEKLFF. The V call is TRBV6-2 or TRBV6-3, the J call TRBJ1-4; D is uncertain. Germline V gene lookup returns CDR1 MNHEY and CDR2 SVGEGT. This CDR3 has 15 residues. V was trimmed by 2 bases and J by 7 bases, leaving 14 bases between them.

The genes are TRBV25-1 and TRBJ2-3; 8 positions agree with TRBD2. The germline V gene encodes CDR1 MGHDK and CDR2 SYGVNS. With V trimmed by 3 bases and J by 1 base, 6 bases remained unmatched. The CDR3 is 16 residues long. CDR3 sequence: CASSDMSGGRTDTQYF. The CDR3 nucleotides read TGTGCCAGCAGTGATATGAGCGGGGGTCGCACAGATACGCAGTATTTT.

This sequence joins TRBV7-2 and TRBJ1-5, with D possibly TRBD1 on 5 matching bases. The CDR3 has 16 amino acids. The germline V gene has CDR1 SGHTA and CDR2 FQGNSA. The germline V and J ends were trimmed by 3 bases and 0 bases, with 12 bases remaining between them. The CDR3 bases are TGTGCCAGCAGCTTTATGGGGGTCCGTAGCAATCAGCCCCAGCATTTT. Residues: CASSFMGVRSNQPQHF.

In nucleotides, the CDR3 is TGCAGCAGTTACCGAACACCAGGGGAGGGCTATGGCTACACCTTC. Its protein product is CSSYRTPGEGYGYTF. V gene TRBV29-1 combines with J gene TRBJ1-2, with a tentative D call TRBD1 (6 bases). The CDR3 runs to 15 residues. Per the germline V gene, CDR1 is SQVTM and CDR2 is ANQGSEA. The ends were cut back, 8 bases at V and 4 bases at J, with 23 bases in the middle. The full variable domain, its missing parts supplied by reference TRBV29-1 and TRBJ1-2, is SAVISQKPSRDICQRGTSLTIQCQVDSQVTMMFWYRQQPGQSLTLIATANQGSEATYESGFVIDKFPISRPNLTFSTLTVSNMSPEDSSIYLCSSYRTPGEGYGYTFGSGTRLTVV.

The J gene is TRBJ1-2, the V gene TRBV11-2; TRBD1 agrees at 11 bases. With 5 bases clipped from V and 2 bases from J, the junction kept 7 bases outside the gene matches. Looked up from germline, CDR1 is SGHAT and CDR2 is FQNNGV. There are 16 residues in the CDR3. As DNA, the CDR3 is TGTGCCAGCAGCATTGCAGGGACAGGGGGAAACTATGGCTACACCTTC. Its protein product is CASSIAGTGGNYGYTF.

This clonotype was observed many times. CDR3: CAIISGLADTQYF. The CDR3 DNA is TGTGCCATCATCTCAGGGTTGGCAGATACGCAGTATTTT. The genes are TRBV10-3 and TRBJ2-3; D may be TRBD1 (5 bases). Trimming removed 7 bases from V and 4 bases from J, with 12 bases in between. The CDR3 spans 13 residues. The germline CDR1 and CDR2 sequences are ENHRY and SYGVKD.

In regard to this clonotype: This may be a read error: a much more frequent sequence differs by one nucleotide. V and J are TRBV2 and TRBJ1-1, with 9 bases aligning to TRBD1. This CDR3 comprises 14 residues. Germline loops: CDR1 SNHLY, CDR2 FYNNEI. The DNA for the CDR3 is TGTGCCGGCAGTGGACAGGGGCGGAACACTGAAGCTTTCTTT. Its translation is CAGSGQGRNTEAFF.

The CDR3 here is CASSPTGGASLGYTF. The DNA for the CDR3 is TGTGCCAGCTCACCGACAGGGGGCGCGTCTTTGGGCTACACCTTC. The chain joins TRBV12-3 or TRBV12-4 to TRBJ1-2; the match to TRBD1 covers 10 bases. V lost 8 bases, J lost 8 bases, and 14 bases stayed unmatched. This CDR3 contains 15 residues.

With respect to this clonotype: One junction end disagrees with the germline gene, perhaps due to a read error. The rearrangement joins TRBV3-1 to TRBJ1-5, with 11 bases identical to TRBD1. Germline CDR1 reads LGHDT; CDR2 reads YNNKEL (reference sequence). The CDR3 loop spans 14 amino acids. The DNA of the CDR3 is TGTGGCAGCAGCCAGGACAGGGGGCTAGAGCCCCAGCATTTT. It translates to CGSSQDRGLEPQHF.

This chain connects TRBV9 to TRBJ2-1; possible D gene TRBD2, 6 bases. Germline CDR1 and CDR2: SGDLS and YYNGEE. This CDR3 is 16 amino acids long. V gave up 2 bases and J gave up 0 bases, with 12 bases separating them. As DNA, the CDR3 is TGTGCCAGCAGCGTTACGGGGGTAAGCTCCTACAATGAGCAGTTCTTC. It encodes CASSVTGVSSYNEQFF.

This clonotype was found many times. This sequence joins TRBV7-9 and TRBJ1-2; D is ambiguous. V lost 6 bases, J lost 14 bases, and 10 bases lay in between. Germline assignment: CDR1 SEHNR and CDR2 FQNEAQ (reference sequence). The CDR3 loop spans 9 amino acids. The CDR3 spells CASSIPATF. The CDR3 DNA reads TGTGCCAGCAGTATACCCGCGACCTTC. The whole variable domain, remainder taken from reference TRBV7-9 and TRBJ1-2, is DTGVSQNPRHKITKRGQNVTFRCDPISEHNRLYWYRQTLGQGPEFLTYFQNEAQLEKSRLLSDRFSAERPKGSFSTLEIQRTEQGDSAMYLCASSIPATFGSGTRLTVV.

J is TRBJ1-4 and V is TRBV5-4; no clear D gene. Germline V gene sequence: CDR1 SGHNT, CDR2 YYREEE (reference sequence). Trimming took off 3 bases at V and 3 bases at J, with 9 bases between the two ends. This CDR3 has 14 amino acids. CDR3 in amino acids: CASSSDAANEKLFF. The DNA of the CDR3 is TGTGCCAGCAGCTCGGACGCAGCTAATGAAAAACTGTTTTTT.

This clonotype was counted a few times. For the CDR3, the DNA is TGTGCCAGCAGCTTAATCTCAGGAGGAGCGAACACCGGGGAGCTGTTTTTT. This encodes CASSLISGGANTGELFF. The chain couples TRBV11-1 to TRBJ2-2; perhaps TRBD2 as D (5 bases). This CDR3 spans 17 amino acids. V lost 2 bases and J 0 bases, leaving 13 bases between the germline ends. Germline V gene lookup returns CDR1 SGHAT and CDR2 FQDESV (reference sequence).

This clonotype was recorded at least ten times. The gene calls are TRBV14 and TRBJ2-1, with D maybe TRBD2 (5 bases). Trimming removed 3 bases at V and 7 bases at J, with 10 bases between. The CDR3 is 13 amino acids. Germline assignment: CDR1 SGHDN and CDR2 FVKESK. The CDR3 DNA is TGTGCCAGCAGCCAGTTCTCGGGAAATGAGCAGTTCTTC. Its protein product is CASSQFSGNEQFF.

The chain carries TRBV20-1 and TRBJ2-1; D gene uncertain. The CDR3 is 14 residues long. Trimming pared 6 bases from V and 0 bases from J, leaving 12 bases between. Germline CDR1 DFQATT, CDR2 SNEGSKA (reference sequence). The CDR3 DNA is TGCAGTGCCCCCGTTATCCTCTCCTACAATGAGCAGTTCTTC. Residues: CSAPVILSYNEQFF.

In this sample, this clonotype turned up a few times. The rearrangement uses TRBV20-1 and TRBJ2-7; tentative D call: TRBD1 (6 bases). This CDR3 region has 15 residues. V was pared by 0 bases and J by 5 bases, with 17 bases between. Per the germline V gene, CDR1 is DFQATT and CDR2 is SNEGSKA (reference sequence). The chain's CDR3 is CSAREDRGWGNEQYF. The CDR3 coding sequence is TGCAGTGCTAGAGAGGACAGAGGTTGGGGGAACGAGCAGTACTTC.

This clonotype was found a few times. This sequence joins TRBV11-3 and TRBJ2-5; tentatively, D is TRBD1 or TRBD2 (7 bases each). The CDR3 is made up of 15 amino acids. V lost 6 bases and J lost 2, with 16 bases in between. The V gene's germline CDR1 is SGHNT and CDR2 YENEEA. CDR3: CASSPGGGSQETQYF. CDR3 DNA sequence: TGTGCCAGCAGTCCAGGGGGGGGATCGCAAGAGACCCAGTACTTC.

This clonotype was counted at least ten times. The chain recombines TRBV7-9 with TRBJ2-5, with a weak D call TRBD2 (5 bases). V was shortened by 5 bases and J by 4 bases, with 17 bases between the two germline ends. The CDR3 is 15 amino acids. Germline assignment: CDR1 SEHNR and CDR2 FQNEAQ (reference sequence). CDR3: CASSPAFSASETQYF. The CDR3 DNA follows: TGTGCCAGCAGCCCGGCATTTAGCGCCTCAGAGACCCAGTACTTC.

This clonotype was counted many times. This chain uses TRBV10-2 with TRBJ1-1, with a weak D call TRBD1 (5 bases). The CDR3 runs to 14 residues. Per germline, CDR1 WSHSY and CDR2 SAAADI. Trimming took 5 bases from V and 3 from J, leaving 13 bases between them. The CDR3 loop is CASSPNTGDTEAFF. DNA of the CDR3: TGCGCCAGCAGTCCTAATACAGGCGACACTGAAGCTTTCTTT.

The V gene is TRBV6-6, the J gene TRBJ1-3; possible D gene TRBD1, 6 bases. CDR3 length: 14 residues. Trimming took 4 bases from V and 3 from J, leaving 10 bases between them. The germline V gene has CDR1 MNHNY and CDR2 SVGAGI (reference sequence). For the CDR3, the DNA is TGTGCCAGCAGTTTTGGGGGCCGTGGAAACACCATATATTTT. It yields the protein CASSFGGRGNTIYF.

Comment on this clonotype: A read error may explain this, as a much larger clone is one base away. The rearrangement uses TRBV7-3 and TRBJ2-5, with D maybe TRBD2 (6 bases). The CDR3 consists of 15 residues. Germline V gene data show CDR1 as SGHTA and CDR2 as FQGTGA. Trimming stripped 3 bases from V and 3 bases from J, with 14 bases between. The CDR3 sequence: CASSLGPDYKETQYF. The CDR3 nucleotides read TGTGCCAGCAGCTTGGGCCCGGACTACAAAGAGACCCAGTACTTC.